This paragraph covers one T cell receptor beta chain sequence. Its antigen is still unknown. Primers included in the PCR were 60 Vbeta and 13 Jbeta primers. The assay was immunoSEQ multiplex PCR, and TCRdb's table has in-frame clones only and misses some. The sample records approximately 120,000 clones, roughly 80% being singletons. This entry is derived from a study of cytomegalovirus exposure and HLA in healthy donors. Findings and caveats of the study: It has been reported that TCR beta sequences accurately predicted the HLA-A and HLA-B alleles of most subjects. Analyzed later, association rates of TCRs varied across HLA loci, with DRB1 most and HLA-C fewest. An Asian-associated ancestry cluster reportedly showed fewer N-insertions than the approximately 670-donor mean in a later analysis.

Trimming removed 3 bases from V and 2 bases from J, with 14 bases in between. Germline CDR1 reads LNHDA; CDR2 reads SQIVND (reference sequence). The CDR3 contains 16 residues. The sequenced sample was PBMCs. This sequence was found in a man between 18 and 29 years old in good health and CMV-seronegative. This chain connects TRBV19 to TRBJ1-5; the D gene is possibly TRBD1 (6 bases). The CDR3 spells CASSMGLQGRNQPQHF. Written as DNA, the CDR3 is TGTGCCAGTAGTATGGGGTTACAGGGACGCAATCAGCCCCAGCATTTT.